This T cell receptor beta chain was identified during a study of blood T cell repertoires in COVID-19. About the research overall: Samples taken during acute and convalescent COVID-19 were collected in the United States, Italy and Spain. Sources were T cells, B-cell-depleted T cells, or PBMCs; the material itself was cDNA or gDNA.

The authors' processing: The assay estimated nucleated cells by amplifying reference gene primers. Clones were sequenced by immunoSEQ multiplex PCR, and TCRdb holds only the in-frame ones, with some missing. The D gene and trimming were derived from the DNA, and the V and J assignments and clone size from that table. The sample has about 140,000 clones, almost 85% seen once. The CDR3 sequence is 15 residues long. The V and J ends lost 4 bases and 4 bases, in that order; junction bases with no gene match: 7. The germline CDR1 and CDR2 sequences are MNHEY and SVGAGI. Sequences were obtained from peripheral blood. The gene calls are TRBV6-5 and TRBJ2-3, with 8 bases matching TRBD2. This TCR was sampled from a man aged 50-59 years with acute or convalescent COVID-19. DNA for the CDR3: TGTGCCAGCAGTTTCGGGAGGGGGGGTCCAGATACGCAGTATTTT. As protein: CASSFGRGGPDTQYF.